The clone carrying this T cell receptor beta chain has only a few counts. No antigen is known for it. This sample is part of a study of cytomegalovirus exposure and HLA in healthy donors. Background on the study: Genotyping of 400 or so donors showed that 80% to 85% belonged to the Caucasian-associated ancestry cluster.

Notes on the study in general: V segments that were indistinguishable, TRBV6-2 and TRBV6-3 among them, were omitted from analysis.

Germline-derived CDR1 and CDR2 are SGHTS and YDEGEE. This CDR3 contains 13 residues. Trimming stripped 1 base from V and 4 bases from J, with 7 bases between. PCR was performed using 60 Vbeta and 13 Jbeta primers. Sequencing used immunoSEQ multiplex PCR; TCRdb keeps in-frame clones, though not all of them. In the table there are roughly 100,000 clones, under 80% of which are singletons. The sequencing input was PBMCs. V usage is TRBV5-8 and J usage is TRBJ2-3; D possibly corresponds to TRBD2 (6 bases). The sequence came from a man aged 35 to 55 in good health and CMV-seropositive. CDR3 sequence reads: CASSLREPDTQYF. The CDR3 coding sequence is TGTGCCAGCAGCTTGCGGGAGCCAGATACGCAGTATTTT.